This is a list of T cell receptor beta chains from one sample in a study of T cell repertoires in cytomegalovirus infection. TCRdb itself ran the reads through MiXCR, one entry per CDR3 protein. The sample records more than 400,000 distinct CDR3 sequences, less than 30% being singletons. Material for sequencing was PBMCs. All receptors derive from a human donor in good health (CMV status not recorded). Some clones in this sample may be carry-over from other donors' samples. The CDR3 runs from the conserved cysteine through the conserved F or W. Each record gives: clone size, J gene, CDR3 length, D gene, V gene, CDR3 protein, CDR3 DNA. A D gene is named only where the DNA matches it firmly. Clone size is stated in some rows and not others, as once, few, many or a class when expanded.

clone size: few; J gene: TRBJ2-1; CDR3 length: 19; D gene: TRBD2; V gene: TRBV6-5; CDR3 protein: CASSYSSGTSGRIAHEQFF; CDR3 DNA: TGTGCCAGCAGTTACTCTTCCGGGACTAGCGGGAGAATCGCCCATGAGCAGTTCTTC
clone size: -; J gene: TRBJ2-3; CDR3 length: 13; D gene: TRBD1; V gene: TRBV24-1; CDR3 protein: CATEGQGTDTQYF; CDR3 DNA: TGTGCCACGGAGGGACAGGGCACAGATACGCAGTATTTT
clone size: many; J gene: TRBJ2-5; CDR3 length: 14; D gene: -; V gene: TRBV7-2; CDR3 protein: CASSLEQFRETQYF; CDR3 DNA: TGTGCCAGCAGCTTGGAACAGTTTCGCGAGACCCAGTACTTC
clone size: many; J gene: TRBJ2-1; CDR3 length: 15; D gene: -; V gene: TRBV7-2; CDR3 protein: CASSLGGGAYNEQFF; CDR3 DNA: TGTGCCAGCAGCTTAGGAGGGGGGGCCTACAATGAGCAGTTCTTC
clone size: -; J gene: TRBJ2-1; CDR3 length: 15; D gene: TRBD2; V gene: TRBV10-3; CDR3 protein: CAISPGLRSGDEQFF; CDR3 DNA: TGTGCCATCAGTCCGGGACTACGATCCGGGGATGAGCAGTTCTTC
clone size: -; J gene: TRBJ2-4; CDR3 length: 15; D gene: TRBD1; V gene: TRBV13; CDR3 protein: CASSRGQGDKNIQYF; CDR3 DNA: TGTGCCAGCAGCAGAGGACAGGGCGACAAAAACATTCAGTACTTC
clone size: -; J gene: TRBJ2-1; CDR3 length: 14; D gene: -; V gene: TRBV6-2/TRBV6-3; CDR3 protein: CASSYSEDYNEQFF; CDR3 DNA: TGTGCCAGCAGTTACTCTGAGGACTACAATGAGCAGTTCTTC
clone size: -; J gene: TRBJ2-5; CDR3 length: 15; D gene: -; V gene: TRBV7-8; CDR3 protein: CASSLAIWGGETQYF; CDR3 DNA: TGTGCCAGCAGCTTAGCCATCTGGGGTGGCGAGACCCAGTACTTC
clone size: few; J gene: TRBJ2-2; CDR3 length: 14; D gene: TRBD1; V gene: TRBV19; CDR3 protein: CASTTGVDTGELFF; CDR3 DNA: TGTGCCAGTACTACAGGGGTTGACACCGGGGAGCTGTTTTTT
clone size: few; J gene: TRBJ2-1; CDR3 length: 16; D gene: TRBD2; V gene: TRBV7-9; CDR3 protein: CASSSRSLLAGEAQFF; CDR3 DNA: TGTGCCAGCAGCTCCCGATCCCTACTAGCGGGAGAGGCGCAGTTCTTC
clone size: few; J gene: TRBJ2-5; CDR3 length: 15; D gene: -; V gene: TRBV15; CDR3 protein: CATRVGRPGQETQYF; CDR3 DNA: TGTGCCACCAGGGTCGGTCGGCCAGGGCAAGAGACCCAGTACTTC
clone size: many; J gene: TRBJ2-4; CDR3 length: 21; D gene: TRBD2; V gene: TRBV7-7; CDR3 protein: CASSPLSTRTSGISAKNIQYF; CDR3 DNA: TGTGCTAGCAGTCCACTCAGTACCAGGACTAGCGGGATCTCGGCCAAAAACATTCAGTACTTC
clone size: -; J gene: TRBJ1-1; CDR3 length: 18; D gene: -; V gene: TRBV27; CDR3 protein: CASSPSWGGGGLNTEAFF; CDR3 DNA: TGTGCCAGCAGCCCGTCTTGGGGGGGAGGTGGTTTGAACACTGAAGCTTTCTTT
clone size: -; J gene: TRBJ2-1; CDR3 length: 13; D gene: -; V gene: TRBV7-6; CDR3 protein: CASSLARADEQFF; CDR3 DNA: TGTGCCAGCAGCTTAGCCAGGGCAGATGAGCAGTTCTTC
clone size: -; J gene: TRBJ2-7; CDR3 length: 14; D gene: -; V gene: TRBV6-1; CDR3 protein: CASGGRRTAYEQYF; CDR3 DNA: TGTGCCAGCGGGGGGAGACGGACGGCCTACGAGCAGTACTTC
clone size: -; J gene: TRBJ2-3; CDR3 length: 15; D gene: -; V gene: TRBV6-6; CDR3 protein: CASSYSSGRTDTQYF; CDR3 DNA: TGTGCCAGCAGTTACTCGAGCGGACGCACAGATACGCAGTATTTT
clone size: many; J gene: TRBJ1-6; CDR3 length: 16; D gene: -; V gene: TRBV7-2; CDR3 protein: CASSSLESSYNSPLHF; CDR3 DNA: TGTGCCAGCAGCTCACTGGAGAGCTCCTATAATTCACCCCTCCACTTT
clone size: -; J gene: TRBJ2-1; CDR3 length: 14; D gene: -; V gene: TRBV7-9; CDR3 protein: CASSSRPTYNEQFF; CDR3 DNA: TGTGCCAGCAGCTCGAGGCCCACCTACAATGAGCAGTTCTTC
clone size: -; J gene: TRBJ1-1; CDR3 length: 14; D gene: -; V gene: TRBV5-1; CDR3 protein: CASRRGPVDTEAFF; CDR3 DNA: TGCGCCAGCAGGCGGGGACCGGTGGACACTGAAGCTTTCTTT
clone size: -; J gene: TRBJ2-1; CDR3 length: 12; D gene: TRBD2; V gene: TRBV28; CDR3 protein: CASSRLAGSQFF; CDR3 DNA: TGTGCCAGCAGTCGACTAGCCGGATCCCAGTTCTTC
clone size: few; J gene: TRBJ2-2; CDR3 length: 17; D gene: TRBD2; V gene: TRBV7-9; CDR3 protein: CASSPRLAGSNTGELFF; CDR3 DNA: TGTGCCAGCAGCCCCAGACTAGCGGGATCGAACACCGGGGAGCTGTTTTTT
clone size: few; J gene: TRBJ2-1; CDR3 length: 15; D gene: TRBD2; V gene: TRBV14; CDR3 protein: CASSQVAGGRNEQFF; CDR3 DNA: TGTGCCAGCAGCCAGGTAGCGGGAGGAAGGAATGAGCAGTTCTTC
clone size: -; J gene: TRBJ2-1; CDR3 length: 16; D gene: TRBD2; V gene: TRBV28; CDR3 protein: CASSSPIAGYPNEQFF; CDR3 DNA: TGTGCCAGCAGTTCCCCAATAGCGGGATACCCCAATGAGCAGTTCTTC
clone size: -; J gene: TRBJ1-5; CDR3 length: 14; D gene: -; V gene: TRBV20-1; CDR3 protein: CSAYRGGGNQPQHF; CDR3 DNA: TGCAGTGCTTATAGGGGGGGAGGCAATCAGCCCCAGCATTTT
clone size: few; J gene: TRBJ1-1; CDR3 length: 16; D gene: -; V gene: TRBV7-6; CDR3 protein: CASSFSTGLVYTEAFF; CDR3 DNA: TGTGCCAGCAGCTTTTCAACAGGGCTGGTATACACTGAAGCTTTCTTT
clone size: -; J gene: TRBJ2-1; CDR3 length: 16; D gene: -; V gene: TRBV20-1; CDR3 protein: CSARGTNVGARDEQFF; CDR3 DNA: TGCAGTGCTAGGGGGACTAACGTGGGGGCACGAGATGAGCAGTTCTTC
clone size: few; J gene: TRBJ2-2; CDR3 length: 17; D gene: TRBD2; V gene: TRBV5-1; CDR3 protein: CASSRWTSGQNTGELFF; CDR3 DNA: TGCGCCAGCAGCCGCTGGACTAGCGGACAGAACACCGGGGAGCTGTTTTTT
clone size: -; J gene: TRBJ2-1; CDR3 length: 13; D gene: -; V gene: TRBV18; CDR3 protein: CASSPGTLNEQFF; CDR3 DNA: TGTGCCAGCTCGCCTGGGACTCTCAATGAGCAGTTCTTC
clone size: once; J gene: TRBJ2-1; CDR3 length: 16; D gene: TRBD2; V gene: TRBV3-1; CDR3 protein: CASSVSSGSKSNEQFF; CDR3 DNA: TGTGCCAGCAGCGTTAGTAGCGGGAGCAAGAGCAATGAGCAGTTCTTC
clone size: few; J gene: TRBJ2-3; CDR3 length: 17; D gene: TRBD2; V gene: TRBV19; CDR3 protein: CASSRIRDYPSTDTQYF; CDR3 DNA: TGTGCCAGTAGCCGGATCCGGGACTATCCTAGCACAGATACGCAGTATTTT
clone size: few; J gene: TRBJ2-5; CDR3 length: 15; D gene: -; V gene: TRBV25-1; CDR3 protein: CASSEILSSQETQYF; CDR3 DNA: TGTGCCAGCAGTGAAATACTGAGCTCCCAAGAGACCCAGTACTTC
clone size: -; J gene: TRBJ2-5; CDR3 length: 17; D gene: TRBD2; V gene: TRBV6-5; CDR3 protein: CASSYATSGSVGETQYF; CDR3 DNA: TGTGCCAGCAGTTACGCGACTAGCGGGTCCGTAGGAGAGACCCAGTACTTC
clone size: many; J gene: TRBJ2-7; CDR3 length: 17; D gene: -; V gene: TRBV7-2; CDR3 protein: CASSLGPGRDVRGKQYF; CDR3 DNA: TGTGCCAGCAGCTTAGGACCGGGACGGGATGTCAGAGGGAAACAGTACTTC
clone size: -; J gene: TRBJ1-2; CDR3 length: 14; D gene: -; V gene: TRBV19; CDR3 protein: CASSIAGQFASYTF; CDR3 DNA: TGTGCCAGTAGTATAGCGGGCCAGTTCGCATCCTACACCTTC
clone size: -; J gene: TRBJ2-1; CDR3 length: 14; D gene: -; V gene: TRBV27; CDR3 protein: CASSLKRVDNEQFF; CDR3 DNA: TGTGCCAGCAGTTTAAAGCGGGTGGACAATGAGCAGTTCTTC
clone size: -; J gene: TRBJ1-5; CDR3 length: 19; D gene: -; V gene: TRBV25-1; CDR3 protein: CASSAGGQQLRISNQPQHF; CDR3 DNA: TGTGCCAGCAGTGCAGGAGGACAGCAACTTCGGATTAGCAATCAGCCCCAGCATTTT
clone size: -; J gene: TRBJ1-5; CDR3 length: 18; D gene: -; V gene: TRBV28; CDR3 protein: CASSLSLAWTVSNQPQHF; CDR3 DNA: TGTGCCAGCAGTTTAAGCCTAGCCTGGACAGTAAGCAATCAGCCCCAGCATTTT
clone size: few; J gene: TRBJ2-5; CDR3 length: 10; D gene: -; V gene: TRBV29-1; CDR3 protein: CSVGGETQYF; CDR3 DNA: TGCAGCGTTGGAGGGGAGACCCAGTACTTC
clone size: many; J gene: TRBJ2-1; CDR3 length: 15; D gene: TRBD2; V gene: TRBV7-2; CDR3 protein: CASSLASGSSNEQFF; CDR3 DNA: TGTGCCAGCAGCTTAGCTAGCGGGAGCTCCAATGAGCAGTTCTTC
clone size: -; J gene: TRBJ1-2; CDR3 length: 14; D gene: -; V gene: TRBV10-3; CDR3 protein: CAISDSRGNYGYTF; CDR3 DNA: TGTGCCATCAGTGACTCCCGGGGTAACTATGGCTACACCTTC
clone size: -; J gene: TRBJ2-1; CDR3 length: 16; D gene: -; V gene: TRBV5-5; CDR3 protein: CASIPRYGGYPGEQFF; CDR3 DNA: TGTGCCAGCATTCCGAGGTACGGGGGATACCCCGGGGAGCAGTTCTTC
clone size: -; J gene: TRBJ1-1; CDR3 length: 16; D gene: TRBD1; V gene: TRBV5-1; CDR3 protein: CASSLEGQHVNTEAFF; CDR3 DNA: TGCGCCAGCAGCTTGGAGGGACAGCATGTGAACACTGAAGCTTTCTTT
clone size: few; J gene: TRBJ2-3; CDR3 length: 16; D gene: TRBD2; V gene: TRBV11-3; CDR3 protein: CASSLGSGLAGATQYF; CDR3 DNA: TGTGCCAGCAGCTTAGGTTCGGGACTAGCGGGAGCTACGCAGTATTTT
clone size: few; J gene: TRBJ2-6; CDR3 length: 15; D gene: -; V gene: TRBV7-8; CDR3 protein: CASSILLSGANVLTF; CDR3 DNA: TGTGCCAGCAGCATCCTCCTCTCTGGGGCCAACGTCCTGACTTTC
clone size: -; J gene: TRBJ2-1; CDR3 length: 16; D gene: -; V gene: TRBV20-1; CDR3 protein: CSARDLGATSYNEQFF; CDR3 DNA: TGCAGTGCTAGAGATCTCGGAGCCACGTCCTACAATGAGCAGTTCTTC
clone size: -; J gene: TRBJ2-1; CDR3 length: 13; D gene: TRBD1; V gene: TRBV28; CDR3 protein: CASHRDRLNEQFF; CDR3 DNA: TGTGCCAGCCATCGGGACAGGCTGAATGAGCAGTTCTTC
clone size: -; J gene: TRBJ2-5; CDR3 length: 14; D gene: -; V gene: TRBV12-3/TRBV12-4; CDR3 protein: CASSLGAGVENQYF; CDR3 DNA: TGTGCCAGCAGTTTAGGGGCAGGGGTAGAGAACCAGTACTTC
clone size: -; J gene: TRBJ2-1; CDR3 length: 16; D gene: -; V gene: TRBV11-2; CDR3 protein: CASSLTGPSDYNEQFF; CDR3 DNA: TGTGCCAGCAGCCTCACAGGTCCATCCGACTACAATGAGCAGTTCTTC
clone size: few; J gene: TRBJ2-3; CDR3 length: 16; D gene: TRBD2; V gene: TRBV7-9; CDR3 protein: CASSFPAPAGLDTQYF; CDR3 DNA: TGTGCCAGCAGCTTTCCGGCCCCAGCGGGATTGGATACGCAGTATTTT
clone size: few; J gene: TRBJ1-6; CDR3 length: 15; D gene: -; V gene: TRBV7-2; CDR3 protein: CASRPDSRTNSPLHF; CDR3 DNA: TGTGCCAGCAGACCGGACAGCCGGACTAATTCACCCCTCCACTTT
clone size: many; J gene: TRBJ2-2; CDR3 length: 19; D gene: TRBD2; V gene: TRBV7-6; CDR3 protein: CASGQGDKGLAGDPGELFF; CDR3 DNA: TGTGCCAGCGGTCAGGGGGACAAAGGACTAGCGGGAGATCCCGGGGAGCTGTTTTTT
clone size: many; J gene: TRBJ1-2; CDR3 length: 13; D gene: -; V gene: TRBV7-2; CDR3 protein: CASSFRDHYGYTF; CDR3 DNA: TGTGCCAGCAGCTTTCGGGACCACTATGGCTACACCTTC
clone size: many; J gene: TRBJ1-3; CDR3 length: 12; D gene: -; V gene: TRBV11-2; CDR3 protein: CASSLTGNTIYF; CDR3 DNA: TGTGCCAGCAGCTTGACAGGAAACACCATATATTTT
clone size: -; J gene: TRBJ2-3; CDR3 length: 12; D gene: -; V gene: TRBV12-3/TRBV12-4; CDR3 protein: CASSTHSDTQYF; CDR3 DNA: TGTGCCAGCAGTACCCATTCAGATACGCAGTATTTT
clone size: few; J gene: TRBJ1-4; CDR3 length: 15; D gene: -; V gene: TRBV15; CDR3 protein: CATSRPGIENEKLFF; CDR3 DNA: TGTGCCACCAGCAGACCCGGAATCGAGAATGAAAAACTGTTTTTT
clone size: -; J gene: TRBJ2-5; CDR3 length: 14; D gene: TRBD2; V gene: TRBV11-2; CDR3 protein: CASSLGSERGTQYF; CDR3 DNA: TGTGCCAGCAGCTTAGGGTCAGAGCGGGGGACCCAGTACTTC
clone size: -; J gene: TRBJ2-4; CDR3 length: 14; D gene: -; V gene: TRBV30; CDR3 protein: CAWSLDTSKNIQYF; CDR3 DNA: TGTGCCTGGAGTCTCGACACTTCCAAAAACATTCAGTACTTC
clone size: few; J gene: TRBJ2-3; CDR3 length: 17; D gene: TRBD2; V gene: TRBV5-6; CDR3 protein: CASSLTAGSGSTDTQYF; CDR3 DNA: TGTGCCAGCAGCCTCACGGCCGGTAGCGGGAGCACAGATACGCAGTATTTT
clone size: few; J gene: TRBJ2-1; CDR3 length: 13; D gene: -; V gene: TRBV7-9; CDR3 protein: CASSLANPNEQFF; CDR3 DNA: TGTGCCAGCAGCTTAGCGAACCCCAATGAGCAGTTCTTC